Sequencing of this T cell receptor (beta chain) was carried out in a study of blood T cell repertoires in COVID-19. The trim removed 1 base at V and 0 bases at J, leaving 10 bases unmatched. The germline gives CDR1 KGHDR, CDR2 SFDVKD. The CDR3 contains 20 residues. Source study methods: Reference gene primer amplification in the assay estimated nucleated cell counts. TCRdb keeps only in-frame clones here, not all; method: immunoSEQ multiplex PCR. V, J and clone size were drawn from that table, and D and trimming were deduced from the DNA. The data contain 200,000 to 250,000 clones, 70% to 90% of them singletons. Participant-given clinical history determined each cohort assignment. People in the exposed group encountered a COVID-19 case within 2 weeks before entering the study.

The TCR comes from a man over 45 who had been exposed to COVID-19. The V call is TRBV24-1, the J call TRBJ2-3, with 12 positions matching TRBD2. Sequenced: PBMCs or T cells enriched from blood (not recorded which). The CDR3 is CATSDFPGTSGYSSTDTQYF. In nucleotides, the CDR3 is TGTGCCACCAGTGATTTTCCGGGGACTAGCGGGTACAGTAGCACAGATACGCAGTATTTT.